This entry lists 22 T cell receptor beta chains sequenced from one sample in a study of blood T cell repertoires in COVID-19. The repertoire was sequenced with immunoSEQ multiplex PCR; TCRdb's copy has only in-frame clones and lacks some. The repertoire holds roughly 260,000 clones, with 87% as singletons. Sequencing was performed on PBMCs or T cells enriched from blood (not recorded which). The receptor set was obtained from a woman in her twenties or thirties with acute COVID-19.

The chain joins TRBV7-2 to TRBJ1-1; the match to TRBD1 covers 8 bases. Germline V gives CDR1 SGHTA, CDR2 FQGNSA. The CDR3 covers 17 residues. The trim removed 3 bases at V and 1 base at J, leaving 10 bases unmatched. This CDR3 is CASSFARGRGGNTEAFF. CDR3 nucleotides: TGTGCCAGCAGCTTTGCCAGGGGGCGGGGTGGGAACACTGAAGCTTTCTTT.

CDR3 loop: CASSRRDNTEAFF. As DNA, the CDR3 is TGTGCCAGTAGTAGGAGGGATAACACTGAAGCTTTCTTT. J is TRBJ1-1 and V is TRBV19, with D hard to call. Looked up from germline, CDR1 is LNHDA and CDR2 is SQIVND (reference sequence). The V end was cut by 4 bases, the J end by 2 bases, with 8 bases between. The CDR3 sequence is 13 residues long.

The rearrangement links TRBV6-2 or TRBV6-3 to TRBJ1-1, with 8 positions matching TRBD1. This CDR3 spans 15 amino acids. V lost 5 bases to trimming and J lost 0 bases; unmatched junction nucleotides: 5. CDR1 MNHEY and CDR2 SVGEGT come from the germline V gene. The CDR3, as DNA: TGTGCCAGCAGTAAAGGACAGGGTTTGAACACTGAAGCTTTCTTT. Translation: CASSKGQGLNTEAFF.

The rearrangement joins TRBV5-1 to TRBJ1-3; TRBD1 aligns across 8 bases. Trimming removed 7 bases from V and 2 bases from J; junction bases left unmatched: 8. The CDR3 spans 15 residues. Germline V lookup: CDR1 SGHRS, CDR2 YFSETQ. CDR3 nucleotides: TGCGCCAGCCAGACAGGGGAGGCAACTGGAAACACCATATATTTT. As protein: CASQTGEATGNTIYF.

CDR3 bases: TGTGCCAGCAGCACAGCAGGGCCGTACGATGGCTACACCTTC. This codes for CASSTAGPYDGYTF. The chain has TRBV7-9 and TRBJ1-2; D might be TRBD1 (5 bases). Trimming removed 5 bases at V and 6 bases at J, with 16 bases between. Germline lookup yields CDR1 SEHNR and CDR2 FQNEAQ (reference sequence). The CDR3 consists of 14 residues.

This clone was picked up one time. The chain carries TRBV4-2 and TRBJ2-3, with D perhaps matching TRBD1 (6 bases). V was trimmed by 0 bases and J by 6 bases, leaving 13 bases between them. The CDR3 runs to 15 residues. The germline gives CDR1 LGHNA, CDR2 YNFKEQ. CDR3 sequence: CASSQDFRTGDTQYF. The CDR3, as DNA: TGTGCCAGCAGCCAAGATTTTAGAACAGGGGATACGCAGTATTTT.

This CDR3 is CASSQGPAGVPSYGYTF. In nucleotides, the CDR3 is TGCGCCAGCAGCCAAGGCCCAGCGGGGGTCCCCTCCTATGGCTACACCTTC. The V gene is TRBV4-1, the J gene TRBJ1-2; possible D gene TRBD1, 5 bases. The CDR3 totals 17 residues. CDR1 MGHRA and CDR2 YSYEKL come from the germline V gene. Trimming removed 1 base from V and 4 bases from J, with 19 bases in between.

This clone was observed once. The J gene is TRBJ1-2, the V gene TRBV12-3 or TRBV12-4, with D possibly being TRBD1 (5 bases). The CDR3 covers 13 residues. Trimming left V 7 bases short and J 4 bases short, with 13 bases between. CDR3 in amino acids: CASTFGGAYGYTF. For the CDR3, the DNA is TGTGCCAGCACTTTCGGGGGAGCCTATGGCTACACCTTC.

The chain has TRBV18 and TRBJ2-5; D perhaps matches TRBD1 (5 bases). The CDR3 totals 13 residues. V lost 1 base, J lost 5 bases, and 8 bases lay in between. Germline loops: CDR1 KGHSH, CDR2 LQKENI. The CDR3 is CASSPLAGETQYF. The DNA for the CDR3 is TGTGCCAGCTCACCACTAGCAGGGGAGACCCAGTACTTC.

The chain combines TRBV7-6 with TRBJ2-3, with TRBD2 as a possible D gene (6 bases). The CDR3 consists of 17 residues. V shed 6 bases and J shed 6 bases, with 25 bases lying between them. Germline CDR1 SGHVS, CDR2 FNYEAQ. The CDR3 sequence is CASSSQGRGEPRDTQYF. CDR3 DNA sequence: TGTGCCAGCAGTTCCCAGGGTCGCGGGGAACCGAGGGATACGCAGTATTTT.

In this sample, this clone turned up once. The genes are TRBV4-1 and TRBJ2-3, with 9 bases matching TRBD2. V dropped 0 bases and J dropped 0; count of bases not matched to a gene: 10. This CDR3 contains 19 residues. Germline V gene sequence: CDR1 MGHRA, CDR2 YSYEKL. In DNA form, the CDR3 reads TGCGCCAGCAGCCAAGATCGCCTAGCGGGGACGGATAGCACAGATACGCAGTATTTT. Residues: CASSQDRLAGTDSTDTQYF.

The rearrangement uses TRBV18 and TRBJ1-5, with TRBD1 identical over 10 bases. This CDR3 contains 15 residues. J was trimmed by 8 bases and V by 5 bases; bases with no gene match: 9. CDR1 and CDR2 (germline): KGHSH, LQKENI. CDR3 in amino acids: CASSEPGQGIKPQHF. In nucleotides, the CDR3 is TGTGCCAGCTCAGAACCGGGACAGGGGATTAAGCCCCAGCATTTT.

This chain links TRBV6-5 with TRBJ2-1, with a possible D match to TRBD1 (6 bases). V lost 2 bases, J lost 6 bases, and 8 bases lay in between. Germline CDR1 reads MNHEY; CDR2 reads SVGAGI. This CDR3 spans 13 amino acids. CDR3 loop: CASSYGTSNEQFF. The CDR3 coding sequence is TGTGCCAGCAGTTACGGGACATCCAATGAGCAGTTCTTC.

The chain couples TRBV6-5 to TRBJ1-4; perhaps TRBD1 as D (6 bases). Germline lookup yields CDR1 MNHEY and CDR2 SVGAGI. The V end was cut by 4 bases, the J end by 15 bases, with 12 bases between. CDR3 size: 11 residues. The CDR3 bases are TGTGCCAGCAGTTCAGGGGCCCAAGTGTTTTTT. Protein sequence: CASSSGAQVFF.

The chain couples TRBV5-1 to TRBJ2-5, with 9 bases that match TRBD1. V lost 5 bases, J lost 2 bases, and 10 bases stayed unmatched. CDR1 and CDR2 from the germline V gene are SGHRS and YFSETQ. The CDR3 covers 16 residues. The CDR3 DNA is TGCGCCAGCAGACTATCTGCCGGGACAGGGCAAGAGACCCAGTACTTC. Translation gives CASRLSAGTGQETQYF.

This clone was detected a few times. This chain links TRBV28 with TRBJ1-2; 9 positions agree with TRBD1. Looked up from germline, CDR1 is MDHEN and CDR2 is SYDVKM. This CDR3 has 18 amino acids. The ends lost 10 bases at V and 13 bases at J; junction bases unmatched: 31. The CDR3 region has the DNA TGTGCCACCCCGACTGATAACATTCACAGGGGGCCCCAGCTGACGGGCACCTTC. It is translated as CATPTDNIHRGPQLTGTF.

The rearrangement uses TRBV27 and TRBJ1-1; 8 bases fit TRBD1. This CDR3 region has 15 residues. Germline-derived CDR1 and CDR2 are MNHEY and SMNVEV (reference sequence). V was pared by 8 bases and J by 5 bases, with 13 bases of the junction left unmatched. CDR3 sequence reads: CASWQGALSGTEAFF. The CDR3 DNA follows: TGTGCCAGCTGGCAGGGGGCTCTTTCGGGGACTGAAGCTTTCTTT.

The CDR3 DNA is TGCAGTAAGGGGGACGGGTACGAGCAGTACTTC. It yields the protein CSKGDGYEQYF. The chain carries TRBV20-1 and TRBJ2-7; D perhaps matches TRBD1 (6 bases). The germline gives CDR1 DFQATT, CDR2 SNEGSKA (reference sequence). Trimming left V 8 bases short and J 4 bases short, with 12 bases between. The CDR3 sequence is 11 residues long.

This clone appeared a single time. V and J are TRBV6-6 and TRBJ1-5; D unresolved. The CDR3 totals 12 residues. V lost 8 bases to trimming and J lost 9 bases, with 14 bases between them. The germline V gene encodes CDR1 MNHNY and CDR2 SVGAGI (reference sequence). CDR3 nucleotide sequence: TGTGCCAGCGAGAAGGGCGGGCGGCCCCAGCATTTT. Translation gives CASEKGGRPQHF.

This clone showed up just a few times. The rearrangement joins TRBV5-6 to TRBJ1-1; a weak D match, TRBD1 (5 bases). This CDR3 region has 13 residues. V was cut by 2 bases and J by 5 bases, with 10 bases left in between. The germline gives CDR1 SGHDT, CDR2 YYEEEE. CDR3 sequence reads: CASSFQGGTEAFF. The CDR3 coding sequence is TGTGCCAGCAGCTTTCAGGGAGGGACTGAAGCTTTCTTT.

The J gene is TRBJ2-3, the V gene TRBV10-3; D possibly corresponds to TRBD2 (6 bases). V was cut by 4 bases and J by 3 bases, with 20 bases left in between. The CDR3 is made up of 17 amino acids. Germline V gives CDR1 ENHRY, CDR2 SYGVKD. The chain's CDR3 is CAISALGHEEGTDTQYF. CDR3 sequence (DNA): TGTGCCATCAGTGCATTGGGTCATGAGGAGGGGACAGATACGCAGTATTTT.

The chain joins TRBV10-3 to TRBJ1-4; TRBD1 matches at 10 bases. The CDR3 has 13 residues. J was trimmed by 7 bases and V by 5 bases; bases with no gene match: 1. CDR1 and CDR2 from the germline V gene are ENHRY and SYGVKD. The CDR3 spells CAISWDRGEKLFF. The CDR3 DNA follows: TGTGCCATCAGTTGGGACAGGGGTGAAAAACTGTTTTTT.